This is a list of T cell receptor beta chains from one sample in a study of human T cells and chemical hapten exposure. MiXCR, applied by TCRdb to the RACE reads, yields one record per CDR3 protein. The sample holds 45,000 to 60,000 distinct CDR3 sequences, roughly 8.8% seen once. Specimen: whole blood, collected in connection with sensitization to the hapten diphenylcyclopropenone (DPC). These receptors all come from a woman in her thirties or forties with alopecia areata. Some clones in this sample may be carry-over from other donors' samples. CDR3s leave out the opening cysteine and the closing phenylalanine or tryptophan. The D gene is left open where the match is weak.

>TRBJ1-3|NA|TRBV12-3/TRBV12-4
ASSYASSSGNTIY
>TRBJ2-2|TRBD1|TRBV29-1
STAGTENTGELF
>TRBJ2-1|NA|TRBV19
ASSIGPASPGRYNEQF
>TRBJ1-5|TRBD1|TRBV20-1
SAVRDSNQPQH
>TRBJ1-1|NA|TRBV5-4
ASSMRSDSVAF
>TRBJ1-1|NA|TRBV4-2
ASSQVDTEAF
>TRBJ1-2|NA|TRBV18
ASSPLTEAGNYGYT
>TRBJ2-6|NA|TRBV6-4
ASSAQSGANVLT
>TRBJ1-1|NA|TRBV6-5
ASSYEAINTEAF
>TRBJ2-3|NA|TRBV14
ASSPSTDTQY
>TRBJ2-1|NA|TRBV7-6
ASSLVPGATNEQF
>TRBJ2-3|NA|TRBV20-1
SARVSKKTDTQY
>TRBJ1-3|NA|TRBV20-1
SANPGRFGNTIY
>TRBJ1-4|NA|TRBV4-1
ASSPPNSNEKLF
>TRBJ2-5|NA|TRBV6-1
ASSEGEGSGTQY
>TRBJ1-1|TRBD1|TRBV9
ASSVTGTGSEAF
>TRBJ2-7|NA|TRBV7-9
ASSLFLWRADYEQY
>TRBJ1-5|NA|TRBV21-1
ASSSRDSNTGNQPQH
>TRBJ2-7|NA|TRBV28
ASRIGISYEQY
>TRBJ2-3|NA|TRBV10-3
AISESERTQY
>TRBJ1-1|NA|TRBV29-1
SVEKGSAGTEAF
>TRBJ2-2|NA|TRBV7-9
ASSLQPPGWGDTGELF
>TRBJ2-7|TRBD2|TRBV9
ASSVDSGGAYEQY
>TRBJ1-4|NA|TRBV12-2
ASRPRGPFEKLF
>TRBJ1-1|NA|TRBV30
AWSEGSHTEAF
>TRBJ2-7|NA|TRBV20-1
SAREGRGPSYEQY
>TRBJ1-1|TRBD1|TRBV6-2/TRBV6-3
ASRKGQGTEAF
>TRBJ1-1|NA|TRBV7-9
ASSSRATPNTEAF
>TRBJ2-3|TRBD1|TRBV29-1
SVEWDRGDTQY
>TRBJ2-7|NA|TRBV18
ASSPKGAGPPVYEQY
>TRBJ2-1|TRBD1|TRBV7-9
ASSLYRGPYNEQF
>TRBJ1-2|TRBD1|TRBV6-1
ASRPGQGQVYGYT
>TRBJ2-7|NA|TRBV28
ASSPDSSVDEQY
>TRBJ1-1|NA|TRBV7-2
ASSPQTGLNTEAF
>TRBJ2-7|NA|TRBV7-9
ASSLAVGQAYEQY
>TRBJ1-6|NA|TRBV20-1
SAAPGPRNSPLH
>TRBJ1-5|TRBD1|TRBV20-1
SATREQGAGRPQH
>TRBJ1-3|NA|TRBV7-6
ASSLAPLQLSGNTIY
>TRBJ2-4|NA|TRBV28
ASSLSPLAKNIQY
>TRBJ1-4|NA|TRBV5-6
ASSRTVNEKLF
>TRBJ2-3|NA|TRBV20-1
SLLTGGAESNTQY
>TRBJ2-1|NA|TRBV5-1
ASSPGLARYNEQF
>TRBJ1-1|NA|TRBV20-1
SAPHRASRNTEAF
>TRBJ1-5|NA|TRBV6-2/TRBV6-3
ASLQGYNQPQH
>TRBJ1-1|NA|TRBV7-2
ASSSYRTIMAF
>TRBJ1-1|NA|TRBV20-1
SARSDTEAF
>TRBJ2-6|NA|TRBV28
ASSQDSSGANVLT
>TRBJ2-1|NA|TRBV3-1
ASSPPGAGSYNEQF
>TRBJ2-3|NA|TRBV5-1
ASSYDHTDTQY
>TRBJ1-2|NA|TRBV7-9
ASSLNSVWNYGYT
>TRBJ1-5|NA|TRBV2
ASSEAGQTNQPQH
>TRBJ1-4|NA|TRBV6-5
ASARAGEKLF
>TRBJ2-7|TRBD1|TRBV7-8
ASSSVGTGPYEQY
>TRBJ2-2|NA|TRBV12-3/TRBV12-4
ASSTQVGVNTGELF
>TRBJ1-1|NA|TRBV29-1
SVVRKNTEAF
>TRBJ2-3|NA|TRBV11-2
ASSFYGLGDTQY
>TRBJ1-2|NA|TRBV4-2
ASSQELTNYGYT